This is a list of T cell receptor beta chains from one sample in a study of patients and donors after allogeneic stem cell transplantation. TCRdb reprocessed the RT-PCR reads with MiXCR, giving one entry per CDR3 protein. Here the sample spans hundreds of thousands of distinct CDR3 sequences, roughly an eighth being singletons. The sequenced material came from blood, either unsorted or a sorted T cell fraction (not recorded which). The receptor source for this set is a human donor who was either an allogeneic HSCT recipient or a stem cell or donor lymphocyte infusion donor (not recorded which). It is not recorded whose cells these are; they may come from a transplant donor. Both conserved end residues are part of each CDR3. The D gene is left open where the match is weak. Only part of the rows carry a size: once, few, many, or a class if the clone is expanded.

>few|TRBD1|TRBV3-1|TRBJ1-1
CASSLPGQRNTEAFF
TGTGCCAGCAGCCTCCCGGGACAGCGAAACACTGAAGCTTTCTTT
>few|-|TRBV5-1|TRBJ1-5
CASSLAGMGNQPQHF
TGCGCCAGCAGCTTGGCAGGGATGGGCAATCAGCCCCAGCATTTT
>few|TRBD2|TRBV6-1|TRBJ2-5
CASRLSGSLTLETQYF
TGTGCCAGCAGACTCAGCGGGAGTTTGACATTGGAGACCCAGTACTTC
>few|TRBD2|TRBV5-1|TRBJ2-7
CASRSGTTTSVGYF
TGCGCCAGCAGGTCCGGGACTACCACCTCTGTTGGGTACTTC
>-|TRBD2|TRBV7-6|TRBJ2-3
CASSKGLAGSTTDTQYF
TGTGCCAGCAGCAAGGGACTAGCGGGGTCAACCACAGATACGCAGTATTTT
>many|-|TRBV27|TRBJ1-5
CASSFSSAASNQPQHF
TGTGCCAGCAGTTTTTCGTCAGCTGCCAGTAATCAGCCCCAGCATTTT
>few|TRBD2|TRBV5-4|TRBJ2-7
CASSLGSGRDEQYF
TGTGCCAGCAGCTTAGGTAGCGGGAGAGACGAGCAGTACTTC
>-|TRBD2|TRBV20-1|TRBJ2-3
CSAQAGSTDTQYF
TGCAGTGCTCAAGCGGGGTCCACAGATACGCAGTATTTT
>many|-|TRBV6-6|TRBJ2-7
CASSASGLEQYF
TGTGCCAGCAGTGCGTCAGGGCTCGAGCAGTACTTC
>few|-|TRBV18|TRBJ2-7
CASSPKLSGGPVSSYEQYF
TGTGCCAGCTCACCAAAGTTGTCAGGGGGGCCTGTTAGCTCCTACGAGCAGTACTTC
>few|TRBD2|TRBV28|TRBJ2-7
CASRKAGESYEQYF
TGTGCCAGCAGAAAAGCGGGAGAGTCTTACGAGCAGTACTTC
>-|TRBD2|TRBV12-3/TRBV12-4|TRBJ2-3
CASSLAGGPGDTQYF
TGTGCCAGCAGTCTAGCGGGAGGGCCGGGAGATACGCAGTATTTT
>few|-|TRBV11-2|TRBJ2-3
CASSPSGDQATDTQYF
TGTGCCAGCAGCCCCTCGGGGGACCAAGCCACAGATACGCAGTATTTT
>-|-|TRBV6-6|TRBJ2-7
CASSYGTEQYF
TGTGCCAGCAGTTACGGGACCGAGCAGTACTTC
>few|-|TRBV12-3/TRBV12-4|TRBJ1-1
CASRLAGTGEGFF
TGTGCCAGCAGGCTCGCGGGGACGGGTGAAGGTTTCTTT
>-|TRBD1|TRBV5-1|TRBJ1-4
CASSRGQGMEKLFF
TGCGCCAGCAGCCGCGGACAGGGAATGGAAAAACTGTTTTTT
>few|-|TRBV12-3/TRBV12-4|TRBJ2-1
CASSLLGPFDNEQFF
TGTGCCAGCAGTTTACTAGGTCCGTTCGACAATGAGCAGTTCTTC
>-|TRBD1|TRBV27|TRBJ2-5
CASSPRQGAVTKETQYF
TGTGCCAGCAGTCCACGACAGGGGGCGGTCACCAAGGAGACCCAGTACTTC
>many|-|TRBV5-1|TRBJ2-5
CASSFHGQFQETQYF
TGCGCCAGCAGCTTTCACGGACAGTTCCAAGAGACCCAGTACTTC
>-|-|TRBV5-4|TRBJ1-2
CASSWAQGNYGYTF
TGTGCCAGCAGCTGGGCACAGGGCAACTATGGCTACACCTTC
>-|TRBD1|TRBV5-6|TRBJ1-2
CASSFAHSQGAGYGYTF
TGTGCCAGCAGCTTCGCCCACTCTCAGGGGGCTGGGTATGGCTACACCTTC
>-|TRBD1|TRBV7-9|TRBJ2-7
CASSFLSGGLSHEQYF
TGTGCCAGCAGCTTCCTTTCAGGGGGCTTATCCCACGAGCAGTACTTC
>few|-|TRBV4-1|TRBJ2-7
CASSQDYGEYEQYF
TGCGCCAGCAGCCAAGATTACGGCGAATACGAGCAGTACTTC
>many|-|TRBV7-3|TRBJ2-1
CASSLSKGIGEQFF
TGTGCCAGCAGCTTATCGAAGGGTATAGGTGAGCAGTTCTTC
>-|-|TRBV5-4|TRBJ2-2
CATSPLTRDGELFF
TGTGCCACCTCCCCGCTCACGAGGGATGGGGAGCTGTTTTTT
>-|TRBD1|TRBV11-2|TRBJ2-3
CASSFTQGYTDTQYF
TGTGCCAGCAGCTTTACACAGGGGTACACAGATACGCAGTATTTT
>few|-|TRBV10-3|TRBJ1-2
CATQGLGEQGYTF
TGTGCCACCCAGGGTTTGGGTGAGCAGGGCTACACCTTC
>few|-|TRBV4-3|TRBJ1-2
CASSQSHNYGYTF
TGCGCCAGCAGCCAATCCCACAACTATGGCTACACCTTC
>few|TRBD2|TRBV3-1|TRBJ2-5
CASSQALAGGETQYF
TGTGCCAGCAGCCAAGCCCTAGCGGGAGGCGAGACCCAGTACTTC
>-|-|TRBV7-3|TRBJ2-2
CASSSQWDNTGELFF
TGTGCCAGCAGCTCCCAGTGGGATAACACCGGGGAGCTGTTTTTT
>many|TRBD2|TRBV14|TRBJ2-2
CASSQDRLLGRESSTGELFF
TGTGCCAGCAGCCAAGATCGTCTTCTCGGGCGGGAGTCTAGCACCGGGGAGCTGTTTTTT
>few|TRBD1|TRBV20-1|TRBJ2-7
CSAREVGQGTYEQYF
TGCAGTGCTAGGGAGGTGGGACAGGGGACCTACGAGCAGTACTTC
>many|TRBD2|TRBV5-1|TRBJ2-2
CASSEGLFTGELFF
TGCGCCAGCAGCGAGGGACTATTTACCGGGGAGCTGTTTTTT
>many|-|TRBV30|TRBJ1-2
CAWSSLYGYTF
TGTGCCTGGAGCAGTCTCTATGGCTACACCTTC
>few|-|TRBV6-1|TRBJ1-6
CASTLTQRNSPLHF
TGTGCCAGCACCCTTACTCAGAGGAATTCACCCCTCCACTTT
>many|-|TRBV5-1|TRBJ2-7
CASSLAGHPSYEQYF
TGCGCCAGCAGCTTAGCGGGTCATCCCTCCTACGAGCAGTACTTC
>-|TRBD1|TRBV20-1|TRBJ2-5
CSARGQGVAGKETQYF
TGCAGTGCTAGGGGGCAGGGGGTGGCAGGAAAAGAGACCCAGTACTTC
>-|-|TRBV7-2|TRBJ1-1
CASSLASDRNTEAFF
TGTGCCAGCAGCTTAGCCTCGGACAGAAACACTGAAGCTTTCTTT
>few|TRBD1|TRBV19|TRBJ1-4
CASSASDRGGEKLFF
TGTGCCAGTAGTGCCTCGGACAGGGGAGGCGAAAAACTGTTTTTT
>-|-|TRBV20-1|TRBJ1-2
CSVGRGDGYTF
TGCAGTGTGGGCAGGGGTGATGGCTACACCTTC
>many|-|TRBV4-1|TRBJ1-1
CASSQERVGREAFF
TGCGCCAGCAGCCAAGAACGTGTGGGGCGGGAAGCTTTCTTT
>many|TRBD2|TRBV5-1|TRBJ2-1
CASSFGLAGANEQFF
TGCGCCAGCAGCTTCGGACTAGCGGGAGCGAATGAGCAGTTCTTC
>few|-|TRBV27|TRBJ1-6
CASSRNTYNSPLHF
TGTGCCAGCAGTAGGAACACCTATAATTCACCCCTCCACTTT
>-|-|TRBV13|TRBJ2-7
CSSSFLSRGGGEQYF
TGTTCCAGCAGCTTCTTAAGCAGGGGCGGCGGCGAGCAGTACTTC
>many|-|TRBV11-3|TRBJ2-5
CASSLAEETQYF
TGTGCCAGCAGCTTAGCGGAGGAGACCCAGTACTTC
>-|-|TRBV5-1|TRBJ2-7
CASSLAGDDTYEQYF
TGCGCCAGCAGCTTGGCCGGGGATGACACCTACGAGCAGTACTTC
>-|-|TRBV2|TRBJ2-3
CASTLEAGSVSDTQYF
TGTGCCAGCACGCTAGAAGCCGGGAGCGTGTCAGATACGCAGTATTTT
>few|-|TRBV24-1|TRBJ1-2
CATSAQAGYGYTF
TGTGCCACCTCGGCTCAGGCGGGGTATGGCTACACCTTC
>few|-|TRBV19|TRBJ1-1
CASSIGGSNTEAFF
TGTGCCAGTAGTATAGGAGGATCGAACACTGAAGCTTTCTTT
>few|-|TRBV7-3|TRBJ2-2
CASSPDWTRHGELFF
TGTGCCAGCAGCCCCGACTGGACCCGACACGGGGAGCTGTTTTTT
>many|-|TRBV5-1|TRBJ1-5
CASSLDGGYQPQHF
TGCGCCAGCAGCCTTGACGGAGGATATCAGCCCCAGCATTTT
>-|-|TRBV7-9|TRBJ1-2
CASSRDSGYTF
TGTGCCAGCAGTAGGGACTCAGGCTACACCTTC
>few|-|TRBV25-1|TRBJ1-4
CASSEWDNNEKLFF
TGTGCCAGCAGTGAATGGGACAATAATGAAAAACTGTTTTTT